Below are 15 T cell receptor beta chains sequenced from a single sample in a study of a mutant IDH1 vaccine in newly diagnosed glioma. TCRdb keeps only in-frame clones here, not all; method: immunoSEQ multiplex PCR. The data show roughly 130,000 clones, 80% seen once. Time point indicated: week 11, during vaccination. All doses held 300 ug of mutant IDH1 20-mer peptide, with topical imiquimod. These receptors are not linked to any known antigen. The sequences come from PBMCs, collected from a glioma patient whose treatment included an IDH1 peptide vaccine. The receptors were gathered from a man in his forties with glioma.

The chain is built from TRBV19 and TRBJ2-2; 8 bases are shared with TRBD1. J lost 1 base, V lost 9 bases, and 7 bases had no gene match. The CDR3 is 15 residues long. Germline V gene lookup returns CDR1 LNHDA and CDR2 SQIVND (reference sequence). The CDR3 bases are TGTGCCAGCATGACAGGGGCAATGAACACCGGGGAGCTGTTTTTT. It specifies CASMTGAMNTGELFF.

In this sample, this clone turned up once. The rearrangement links TRBV19 to TRBJ2-3, with D unresolved. Germline loops: CDR1 LNHDA, CDR2 SQIVND (reference sequence). This CDR3 is built from 13 residues. Between the trimmed V and J ends, which lost 8 bases and 2 bases, there was a span of 11 bases. The DNA of the CDR3 is TGTGCCAGTGGGCACAGTGACACAGATACGCAGTATTTT. Residues: CASGHSDTDTQYF.

The J gene is TRBJ2-2, the V gene TRBV7-2, with 9 positions matching TRBD2. Trimming cost V 2 bases and J 6 bases; bases outside gene matches: 7. Germline V lookup: CDR1 SGHTA, CDR2 FQGNSA. The CDR3 loop spans 16 amino acids. This CDR3 is CASSLIRGGAPGELFF. For the CDR3, the DNA is TGTGCCAGCAGCTTAATCCGCGGGGGGGCTCCCGGGGAGCTGTTTTTT.

The rearrangement uses TRBV10-3 and TRBJ2-3, with 13 bases that match TRBD2. The CDR3 loop spans 16 amino acids. Germline-derived CDR1 and CDR2 are ENHRY and SYGVKD. With 8 bases clipped from V and 4 bases from J, the junction kept 9 bases outside the gene matches. The CDR3 loop is CAIRPLAGGQADTQYF. The CDR3 DNA sequence: TGTGCCATCCGCCCACTAGCGGGGGGGCAGGCAGATACGCAGTATTTT.

The CDR3 region is CASSSRGFGEAFF. The CDR3 DNA follows: TGTGCCAGCAGCTCTAGGGGTTTTGGTGAAGCTTTCTTT. The chain has TRBV7-2 and TRBJ1-1, with D maybe TRBD1 (5 bases). Deletions cut 4 bases from V and 7 bases from J, with 13 bases between. In germline, CDR1 is SGHTA, CDR2 FQGNSA. This CDR3 contains 13 residues. Using reference TRBV7-2 and TRBJ1-1 for the parts outside the CDR3, the full variable domain is GAGVSQSPSNKVTEKGKDVELRCDPISGHTALYWYRQSLGQGLEFLIYFQGNSAPDKSGLPSDRFSAERTGGSVSTLTIQRTQQEDSAVYLCASSSRGFGEAFFGQGTRLTVV.

The J gene is TRBJ2-3, the V gene TRBV9; TRBD2 aligns across 7 bases. Germline CDR1 is SGDLS and CDR2 is YYNGEE. V lost 5 bases to trimming and J lost 5 bases; unmatched junction nucleotides: 14. The CDR3 extends over 16 amino acids. CDR3: CASSSGGEIGGDTQYF. The CDR3, as DNA: TGTGCCAGCAGTAGTGGGGGGGAGATTGGTGGAGATACGCAGTATTTT.

A few counts support this clone. This chain links TRBV2 with TRBJ1-5; possible D gene TRBD1, 5 bases. This CDR3 is 15 amino acids long. V lost 7 bases and J lost 7, with 20 bases in between. Germline V gives CDR1 SNHLY, CDR2 FYNNEI. The CDR3 loop reads CASTPGRAPGQPQHF. In DNA form, the CDR3 reads TGTGCCAGCACCCCAGGGAGGGCCCCGGGACAGCCCCAGCATTTT. Based on the CDR3 plus reference TRBV2 and TRBJ1-5, the full variable domain is EPEVTQTPSHQVTQMGQEVILRCVPISNHLYFYWYRQILGQKVEFLVSFYNNEISEKSEIFDDQFSVERPDGSNFTLKIRSTKLEDSAMYFCASTPGRAPGQPQHFGDGTRLSIL.

The chain links TRBV7-3 to TRBJ2-5; 7 bases line up with TRBD1. V was clipped by 5 bases and J by 5 bases; unmatched bases: 5. CDR3 length: 13 residues. The V gene's germline CDR1 is SGHTA and CDR2 FQGTGA. Here the CDR3 DNA reads TGTGCCAGCAGCACGGGACAGCGGGAGACCCAGTACTTC. As protein: CASSTGQRETQYF.

The chain employs TRBV5-1 and TRBJ2-3; 10 bases fit TRBD2. CDR3 length equals 17 residues. The J segment lost 0 bases and the V segment lost 4 bases, leaving 8 bases of the junction unmatched. CDR1 and CDR2 from the germline V gene are SGHRS and YFSETQ. CDR3 sequence: CASSLRTSGLSTDTQYF. As DNA, the CDR3 is TGCGCCAGCAGCCTGAGGACTAGCGGACTTAGCACAGATACGCAGTATTTT.

The CDR3 here is CASSQGLGTGSYEQYF. The CDR3 DNA is TGCGCCAGCAGCCAAGGGCTCGGGACAGGGTCCTACGAGCAGTACTTC. The genes are TRBV4-3 and TRBJ2-7, with 9 bases fitting TRBD1. Germline CDR1 reads LGHNA; CDR2 reads YSLEER. The V gene end was trimmed by 1 base and the J gene end by 1 base; junction bases not matched to a gene: 5. The CDR3 is 16 amino acids.

The chain recombines TRBV18 with TRBJ2-7; no reliable D call. The CDR3 spans 12 residues. With 3 bases removed from V and 6 bases from J, the gap between germline ends came to 9 bases. CDR1 KGHSH and CDR2 LQKENI come from the germline V gene. The CDR3 here is CASSPYTAEQYF. Written as DNA, the CDR3 is TGTGCCAGCTCACCTTACACCGCCGAGCAGTACTTC. Full variable domain (missing parts from reference TRBV18 and TRBJ2-7): NAGVMQNPRHLVRRRGQEARLRCSPMKGHSHVYWYRQLPEEGLKFMVYLQKENIIDESGMPKERFSAEFPKEGPSILRIQQVVRGDSAAYFCASSPYTAEQYFGPGTRLTVT.

This clone was picked up one time. As DNA, the CDR3 is TGCAGCGTTGACACCATGAGCTCCTACAATGAGCAGTTCTTC. This gives the protein CSVDTMSSYNEQFF. The rearrangement links TRBV29-1 to TRBJ2-1; no clear D. Trimming took 3 bases from V and 0 from J, leaving 9 bases between them. Germline V CDR1 and CDR2: SQVTM, ANQGSEA. The CDR3 sequence is 14 residues long.

The rearrangement joins TRBV19 to TRBJ2-1; 8 positions agree with TRBD2. The length of the CDR3 is 15 residues. CDR1 LNHDA and CDR2 SQIVND come from the germline V gene (reference sequence). After removal of 5 bases from V and 2 bases from J, the junction contained 5 bases not matched to a gene. CDR3 amino acids: CASSPSGGPYNEQFF. DNA for the CDR3: TGTGCCAGTAGTCCCTCGGGGGGGCCCTACAATGAGCAGTTCTTC.

The rearrangement uses TRBV4-2 and TRBJ2-1; the D gene could be TRBD1 or TRBD2 (5 bases each). The CDR3 consists of 13 residues. Trimming pared 1 base from V and 9 bases from J, leaving 10 bases between. The V gene's germline CDR1 is LGHNA and CDR2 YNFKEQ. CDR3 sequence reads: CASSQGTRGEQFF. In nucleotides, the CDR3 is TGTGCCAGCAGCCAAGGAACGAGGGGTGAGCAGTTCTTC.

The CDR3 sequence is CASGWTPNYGYTF. CDR3 DNA sequence: TGCGCCAGCGGATGGACACCTAACTATGGCTACACCTTC. The chain recombines TRBV5-1 with TRBJ1-2; tentative D call: TRBD1 (5 bases). CDR3 length: 13 amino acids. Trimming removed 7 bases at V and 0 bases at J, with 10 bases between. Germline V gene sequence: CDR1 SGHRS, CDR2 YFSETQ.